This is a list of T cell receptor beta chains from one sample in a study of Tregs in tolerant kidney transplant recipients. The data were produced by immunoSEQ multiplex PCR, yet TCRdb's version contains in-frame clones alone and is incomplete. The table has roughly 50,000 clones, more than 70% seen once. The sample consisted of CD8+ T cells from blood (PBMCs), taken 12 months after the transplant. All receptors come from a human patient who received a combined kidney and bone marrow transplant. A share of the T cells may be of graft donor origin. The conserved cysteine and the conserved F or W are not part of the CDR3 here. Some rows mark clone size as missing; the rest say once, few, many or name a class of expanded clone.

CDR3 | size | V
ASTARLAGSYEQY | . | TRBV6-6
ASSQVGAGNSPLH | medium-sized | TRBV4-3
ASSLIFVGQGLEKLF | . | TRBV5-5
ASSIFRVSNQPQH | . | TRBV19
ASSLGGTGDENIQY | . | TRBV7-9
ARITGFANTGELF | few | TRBV5-3
ASSFAGELF | . | TRBV5-6
ASSEYGGYRTDTQY | . | TRBV2
ASSDSNGAPTDTQY | . | TRBV6-4
ASSQGASSTDTQY | . | TRBV14
ASSMNARGVEQY | . | TRBV19
ASSLTEDSFYGYT | few | TRBV6-1
ASRPTDSSTDTQY | . | TRBV5-4
ASSLRLSDEQF | . | TRBV7-9
ASSLGTTVDEQF | . | TRBV13
ASSANLNRGQYNEQF | . | TRBV9
ASRRTDNYEQY | . | TRBV2
ASSNLRGPMNTEAF | . | TRBV21-1
ASSQVAAGGPNNEQF | . | TRBV4-3
ASSQEGGAGVANEQF | . | TRBV4-1
ASSAFLTGGNYGYT | . | TRBV2
ASSFRLAGVQETQY | . | TRBV7-6
ASGLYRGMGYT | . | TRBV5-1
ASSFGGDGYT | few | TRBV6-1
ASSSGTGNTGELF | . | TRBV7-3
ASSQEVASGYNEQF | . | TRBV4-2
ASSQTGAYGYT | once | TRBV18
ASTYSAGGNTEAF | . | TRBV19
ASSIAGLTDTQY | . | TRBV19
ASSLLGSQETQY | . | TRBV5-1
ASSQFSRGNSYEQY | . | TRBV16
ASSYGGGWGTEAF | . | TRBV6-5
ASSSTGVVTDTQY | . | TRBV27
ASSQGTGLAGPGDEQY | . | TRBV4-2